A selection of T cell receptor beta chains follows, all from one sample in a study of cytomegalovirus exposure and HLA in healthy donors. Assay used: immunoSEQ multiplex PCR; TCRdb lists only in-frame clones, some missing. Among roughly 70,000 clones listed, about 96% were seen once. Sequencing was carried out using PBMCs. These receptors came from a man aged 18 to 30 in good health and CMV-seronegative. Each CDR3 is given with its conserved first and last residue. The order of the fields is V gene, CDR3 protein.

v_call: TRBV5-1
cdr3_aa: CASSLTGHDQETQYF

v_call: TRBV7-9
cdr3_aa: CAGGRSNPGGALGETQYF

v_call: TRBV5-4
cdr3_aa: CASSSGQTYTEAFF

v_call: TRBV28
cdr3_aa: CASSFAGMTGGGPSGANVLTF

v_call: TRBV11-2
cdr3_aa: CASSLVRAGSYEQYF

v_call: TRBV4-1
cdr3_aa: CASSYHTQGLGEQYF

v_call: TRBV19
cdr3_aa: CASSIGSGWETQYF

v_call: TRBV5-1
cdr3_aa: CASSSWTGRVDTEAFF

v_call: TRBV6-4
cdr3_aa: CASSAGTGLVTGELFF

v_call: TRBV28
cdr3_aa: CASRSRKGGTLGYQPQHF

v_call: TRBV5-4
cdr3_aa: CATRGGGPTEAFF

v_call: TRBV21-1
cdr3_aa: CASSKEREEGTNYGYTF

v_call: TRBV7-8
cdr3_aa: CASSLARGTGELFF

v_call: TRBV11-3
cdr3_aa: CASSAEAGGYEQYF

v_call: TRBV18
cdr3_aa: CASSGQGANEQFF

v_call: TRBV27
cdr3_aa: CASREGRGRSYEQYF

v_call: TRBV19
cdr3_aa: CASSVSRGTGGETQYF

v_call: TRBV7-9
cdr3_aa: CASILTESSYEQYF

v_call: TRBV28
cdr3_aa: CASSPGQGVGIQYF

v_call: TRBV4-2
cdr3_aa: CASSQDVGANYGYTF

v_call: TRBV28
cdr3_aa: CASSLSGGGQGHYEQYF

v_call: TRBV28
cdr3_aa: CASSFPGTGSGYTF

v_call: TRBV7-8
cdr3_aa: CASSLERGQNNEQYF

v_call: TRBV30
cdr3_aa: CAGQKGTNEKLFF

v_call: TRBV5-4
cdr3_aa: CASSSEHRGQETQYF

v_call: TRBV19
cdr3_aa: CASSIDKWGGYTF

v_call: TRBV25-1
cdr3_aa: CASSQTGRNSPLHF

v_call: TRBV30
cdr3_aa: CAWSAVSYEQYF

v_call: TRBV28
cdr3_aa: CASSLYIQGTNYGYTF

v_call: TRBV11-2
cdr3_aa: CASSLGGEQTYEQYF

v_call: TRBV6-6
cdr3_aa: CASSVRGGMGNTEAFF

v_call: TRBV11-2
cdr3_aa: CASSLGGAWFTEAFF

v_call: TRBV9
cdr3_aa: CASSVGQITDTQYF

v_call: TRBV4-1
cdr3_aa: CASSLSRQGPYEQYF

v_call: TRBV28
cdr3_aa: CASSSLLQGPEAFF

v_call: TRBV28
cdr3_aa: CASSLQPGQGNEKLFF

v_call: TRBV11-3
cdr3_aa: CASSIRVYGYTF

v_call: TRBV11-2
cdr3_aa: CASNPGTSYEQYF

v_call: TRBV21-1
cdr3_aa: CASSKWSGLAASYEQYF

v_call: TRBV5-1
cdr3_aa: CASSLRPQGAAGANVLTF

v_call: TRBV19
cdr3_aa: CASSLIGTANTEAFF

v_call: TRBV6-5
cdr3_aa: CASRTPIGGTEAFF

v_call: TRBV9
cdr3_aa: CASSVDADGGYTF

v_call: TRBV21-1
cdr3_aa: CASSPPDRGVSGYGYTF

v_call: TRBV6-4
cdr3_aa: CASPRVPAKVVMYEQYF

v_call: TRBV10-2
cdr3_aa: CASSFETGRSPLHF

v_call: TRBV14
cdr3_aa: CASSQGQETDTQYF

v_call: TRBV4-1
cdr3_aa: CASSQDKAMGQGLVSYNSPLHF

v_call: TRBV6-5
cdr3_aa: CASSYAGVNEKLFF

v_call: TRBV11-3
cdr3_aa: CASSLPGTFTEAFF

v_call: TRBV30
cdr3_aa: CAWSVVSSNYGYTF

v_call: TRBV11-2
cdr3_aa: CASSSQVSNQPQHF

v_call: TRBV2
cdr3_aa: CASRDPRANEQYF

v_call: TRBV19
cdr3_aa: CASRDHRESDTQYF